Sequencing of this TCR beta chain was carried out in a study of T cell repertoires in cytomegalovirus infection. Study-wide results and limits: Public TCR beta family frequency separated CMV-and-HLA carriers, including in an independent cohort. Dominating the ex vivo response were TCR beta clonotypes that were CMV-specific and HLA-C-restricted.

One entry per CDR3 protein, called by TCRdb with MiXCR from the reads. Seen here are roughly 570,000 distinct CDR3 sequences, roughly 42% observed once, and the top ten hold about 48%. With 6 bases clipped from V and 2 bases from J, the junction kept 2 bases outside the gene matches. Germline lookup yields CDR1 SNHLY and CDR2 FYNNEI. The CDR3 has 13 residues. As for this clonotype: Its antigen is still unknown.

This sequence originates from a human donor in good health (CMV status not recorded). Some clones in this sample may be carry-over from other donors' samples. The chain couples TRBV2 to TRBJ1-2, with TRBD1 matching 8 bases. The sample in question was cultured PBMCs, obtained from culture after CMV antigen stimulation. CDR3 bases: TGTGCCAGCAGGGACAGGGTCAACTATGGCTACACCTTC. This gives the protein CASRDRVNYGYTF.